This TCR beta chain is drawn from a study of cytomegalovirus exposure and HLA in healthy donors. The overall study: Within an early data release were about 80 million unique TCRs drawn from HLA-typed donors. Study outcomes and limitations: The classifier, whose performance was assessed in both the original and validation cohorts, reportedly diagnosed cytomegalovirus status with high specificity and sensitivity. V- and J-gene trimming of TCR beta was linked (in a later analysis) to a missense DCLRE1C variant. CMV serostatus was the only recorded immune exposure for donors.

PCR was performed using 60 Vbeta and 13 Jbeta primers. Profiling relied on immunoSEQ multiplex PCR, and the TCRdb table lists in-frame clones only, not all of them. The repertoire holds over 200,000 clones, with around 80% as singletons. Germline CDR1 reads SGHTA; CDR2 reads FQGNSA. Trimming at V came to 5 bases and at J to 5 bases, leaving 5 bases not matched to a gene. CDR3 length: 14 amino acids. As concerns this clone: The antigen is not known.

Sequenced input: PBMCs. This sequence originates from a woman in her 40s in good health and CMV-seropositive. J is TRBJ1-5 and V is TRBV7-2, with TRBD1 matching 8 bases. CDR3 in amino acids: CASSSRTGYQPQHF. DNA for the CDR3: TGTGCCAGCAGCAGCAGGACAGGGTATCAGCCCCAGCATTTT.